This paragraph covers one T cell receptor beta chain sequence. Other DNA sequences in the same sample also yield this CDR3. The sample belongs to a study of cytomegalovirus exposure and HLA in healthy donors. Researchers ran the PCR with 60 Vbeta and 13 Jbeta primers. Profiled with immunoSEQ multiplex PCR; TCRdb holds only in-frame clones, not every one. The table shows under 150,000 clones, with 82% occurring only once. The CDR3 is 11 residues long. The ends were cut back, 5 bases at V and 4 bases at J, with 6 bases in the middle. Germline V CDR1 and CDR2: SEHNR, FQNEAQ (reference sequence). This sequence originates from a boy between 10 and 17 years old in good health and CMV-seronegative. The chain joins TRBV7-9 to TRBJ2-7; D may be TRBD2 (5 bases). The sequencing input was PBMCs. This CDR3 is CASSRGYEQYF. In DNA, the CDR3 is TGTGCCAGCAGCCGGGGATACGAGCAGTACTTC.